This T cell receptor (beta chain) appears in the sequencing data of a study of blood T cell repertoires in COVID-19. As for the study in general: Sample material is recorded as cDNA or gDNA derived from T cells, B-cell-depleted T cells, or PBMCs.

V was shortened by 2 bases and J by 6 bases, with 19 bases between the two germline ends. The CDR3 length is 16 residues. Germline CDR1 SGHTA, CDR2 FQGTGA. Some clones are missing from TCRdb's copy, which holds only in-frame ones; the method was immunoSEQ multiplex PCR. The sample lists approximately 160,000 clones; over 65% were seen once. The sample was peripheral blood. V gene TRBV7-3 combines with J gene TRBJ1-2, with no clear D. The source is a man in his 60s with acute or convalescent COVID-19. The CDR3 sequence: CASSLEGAGELDGYTF. In DNA, the CDR3 is TGTGCCAGCAGCTTAGAGGGTGCCGGTGAATTAGATGGCTACACCTTC.